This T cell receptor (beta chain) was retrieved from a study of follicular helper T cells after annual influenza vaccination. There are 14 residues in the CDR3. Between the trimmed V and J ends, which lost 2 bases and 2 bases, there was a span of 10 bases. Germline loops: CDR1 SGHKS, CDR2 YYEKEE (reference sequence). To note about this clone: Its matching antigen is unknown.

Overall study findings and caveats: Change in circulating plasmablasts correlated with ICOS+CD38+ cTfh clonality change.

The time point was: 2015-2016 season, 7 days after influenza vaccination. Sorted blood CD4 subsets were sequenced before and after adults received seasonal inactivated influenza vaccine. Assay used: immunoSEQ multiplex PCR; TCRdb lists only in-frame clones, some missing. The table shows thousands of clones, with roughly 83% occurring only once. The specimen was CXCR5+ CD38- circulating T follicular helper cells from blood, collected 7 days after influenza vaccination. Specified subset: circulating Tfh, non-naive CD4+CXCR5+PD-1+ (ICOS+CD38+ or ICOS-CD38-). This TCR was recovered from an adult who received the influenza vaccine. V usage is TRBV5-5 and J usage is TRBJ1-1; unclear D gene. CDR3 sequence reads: CASSFEGSNTEAFF. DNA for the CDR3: TGTGCCAGCAGCTTCGAGGGTAGTAACACTGAAGCTTTCTTT.